The 10 T cell receptor beta chains in this list originate from one sample, sequenced in a study of T cell changes during pregnancy in multiple sclerosis. Measured with immunoSEQ multiplex PCR; TCRdb has only the in-frame clones, and not every one. The table lists fewer than 140,000 clones, 92% of them singletons. The specimen was peripheral blood, collected after pregnancy. The origin of the receptors is a female donor with multiple sclerosis, enrolled in a pregnancy study.

The chain carries TRBV18 and TRBJ2-7; 7 bases match TRBD1. The CDR3 has 15 residues. Germline loops: CDR1 KGHSH, CDR2 LQKENI. The trim removed 4 bases at V and 2 bases at J, leaving 8 bases unmatched. The CDR3, as DNA: TGTGCCAGCTCACTGCTACCGGGACAGACCTACGAGCAGTACTTC. Protein sequence: CASSLLPGQTYEQYF.

The chain recombines TRBV6-1 with TRBJ2-3; possibly TRBD2 for D (7 bases). The CDR3 has 16 amino acids. The germline CDR1 and CDR2 sequences are MNHNS and SASEGT. Trimming shortened V by 2 bases and J by 5 bases, and 17 bases separated the two germline ends. This chain's CDR3 is CASSETGGAVGDTQYF. The CDR3, as DNA: TGTGCCAGCAGTGAAACGGGGGGCGCAGTAGGAGATACGCAGTATTTT.

The chain uses TRBV19 and TRBJ2-2, with TRBD2 identical over 8 bases. Germline V lookup: CDR1 LNHDA, CDR2 SQIVND (reference sequence). The length of the CDR3 is 15 residues. V dropped 5 bases and J dropped 6; count of bases not matched to a gene: 8. Here the CDR3 DNA reads TGTGCCAGTAGTCCCGGGACTAGAATTCCCGGGGAGCTGTTTTTT. Protein product: CASSPGTRIPGELFF. The full variable domain, in which reference TRBV19 and TRBJ2-2 provide the parts outside the CDR3, is DGGITQSPKYLFRKEGQNVTLSCEQNLNHDAMYWYRQDPGQGLRLIYYSQIVNDFQKGDIAEGYSVSREKKESFPLTVTSAQKNPTAFYLCASSPGTRIPGELFFGEGSRLTVL.

This rearrangement joins TRBV5-1 to TRBJ1-5; D unclear. The V gene's germline CDR1 is SGHRS and CDR2 YFSETQ. This CDR3 spans 13 amino acids. V was cut by 0 bases and J by 4 bases, with 5 bases left in between. In nucleotides, the CDR3 is TGCGCCAGCAGCTTGGGGGCGAATCAGCCCCAGCATTTT. It codes for CASSLGANQPQHF.

This chain links TRBV5-1 with TRBJ1-4; TRBD1 agrees at 9 bases. Per germline, CDR1 SGHRS and CDR2 YFSETQ. Unmatched junction bases numbered 3, after V lost 2 bases and J lost 7 bases. The CDR3 runs to 14 residues. DNA for the CDR3: TGCGCCAGCAGCTTAGGACAGGGGATTGAAAAACTGTTTTTT. This translates into CASSLGQGIEKLFF.

The chain couples TRBV9 to TRBJ2-6; no clear D gene. Trimming removed 3 bases at V and 2 bases at J, with 3 bases between. The CDR3 is made up of 13 amino acids. CDR1 is SGDLS and CDR2 is YYNGEE in the germline V gene. This CDR3 reads CASSAAGANVLTF. CDR3 DNA sequence: TGTGCCAGCAGCGCCGCTGGGGCCAACGTCCTGACTTTC.

V is TRBV19 and J is TRBJ2-6; D is possibly TRBD1 (5 bases). The CDR3 runs 15 residues. Germline CDR1 LNHDA, CDR2 SQIVND (reference sequence). V dropped 2 bases and J dropped 1 base, with 6 bases sitting between them. CDR3 bases: TGTGCCAGTAGTATACAGGGTTCTGGGGCCAACGTCCTGACTTTC. It codes for CASSIQGSGANVLTF.

The chain employs TRBV7-2 and TRBJ2-7; 9 bases agree with TRBD2. Germline CDR1 and CDR2: SGHTA and FQGNSA. The V and J ends lost 5 bases and 7 bases, in that order; junction bases with no gene match: 21. This CDR3 is built from 18 residues. In DNA form, the CDR3 reads TGTGCCAGCAGCCGAGAAAGAGACGGCGCGGGGGGGCCTGGGGAGCAGTACTTC. This sequence encodes CASSRERDGAGGPGEQYF.

V gene TRBV5-1 combines with J gene TRBJ1-2; 7 nucleotides line up with TRBD1. Germline trimming cut 4 bases from V and 6 bases from J; bases unmatched to any gene: 12. The V gene's germline CDR1 is SGHRS and CDR2 YFSETQ. This CDR3 comprises 15 residues. CDR3: CASSSRQGPTDGYTF. The CDR3 DNA reads TGCGCCAGCAGCAGCCGACAGGGCCCCACGGATGGCTACACCTTC.

The rearrangement uses TRBV7-2 and TRBJ2-3; 8 bases line up with TRBD2. The junction had 8 bases not matched to a gene; V was cut back by 5 bases and J by 4 bases. The CDR3 runs to 15 residues. The germline V gene encodes CDR1 SGHTA and CDR2 FQGNSA. The CDR3 reads CASSPRGGRPDTQYF. The DNA of the CDR3 is TGTGCCAGCAGCCCTCGGGGGGGCCGTCCAGATACGCAGTATTTT.